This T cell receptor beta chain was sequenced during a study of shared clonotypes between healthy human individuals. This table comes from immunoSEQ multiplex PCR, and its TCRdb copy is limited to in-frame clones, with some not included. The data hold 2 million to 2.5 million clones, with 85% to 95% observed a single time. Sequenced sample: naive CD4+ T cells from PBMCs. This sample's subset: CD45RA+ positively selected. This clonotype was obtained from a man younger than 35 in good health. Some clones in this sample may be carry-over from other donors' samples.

In nucleotides, the CDR3 is TGCAGCGTTCCGGGCCCGGCTAATGAAAAACTGTTTTTT. Encoded protein: CSVPGPANEKLFF. The chain recombines TRBV29-1 with TRBJ1-4; D not resolved. Germline V gene data show CDR1 as SQVTM and CDR2 as ANQGSEA. CDR3 length: 13 amino acids. V shed 5 bases and J shed 3 bases, with 10 bases lying between them.